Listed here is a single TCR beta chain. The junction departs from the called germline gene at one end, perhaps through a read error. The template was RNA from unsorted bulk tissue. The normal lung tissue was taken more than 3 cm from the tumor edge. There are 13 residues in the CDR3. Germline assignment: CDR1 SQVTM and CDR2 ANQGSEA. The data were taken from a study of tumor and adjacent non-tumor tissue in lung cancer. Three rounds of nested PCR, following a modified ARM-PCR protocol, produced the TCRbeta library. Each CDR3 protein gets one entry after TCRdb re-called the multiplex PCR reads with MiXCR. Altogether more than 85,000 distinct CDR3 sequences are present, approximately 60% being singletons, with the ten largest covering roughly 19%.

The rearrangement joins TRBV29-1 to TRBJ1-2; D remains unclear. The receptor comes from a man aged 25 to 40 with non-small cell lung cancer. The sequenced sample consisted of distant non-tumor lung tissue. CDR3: CSTSDCRVYGYTF. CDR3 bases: TGTAGCACTTCGGACTGTCGAGTGTATGGCTACACCTTC.